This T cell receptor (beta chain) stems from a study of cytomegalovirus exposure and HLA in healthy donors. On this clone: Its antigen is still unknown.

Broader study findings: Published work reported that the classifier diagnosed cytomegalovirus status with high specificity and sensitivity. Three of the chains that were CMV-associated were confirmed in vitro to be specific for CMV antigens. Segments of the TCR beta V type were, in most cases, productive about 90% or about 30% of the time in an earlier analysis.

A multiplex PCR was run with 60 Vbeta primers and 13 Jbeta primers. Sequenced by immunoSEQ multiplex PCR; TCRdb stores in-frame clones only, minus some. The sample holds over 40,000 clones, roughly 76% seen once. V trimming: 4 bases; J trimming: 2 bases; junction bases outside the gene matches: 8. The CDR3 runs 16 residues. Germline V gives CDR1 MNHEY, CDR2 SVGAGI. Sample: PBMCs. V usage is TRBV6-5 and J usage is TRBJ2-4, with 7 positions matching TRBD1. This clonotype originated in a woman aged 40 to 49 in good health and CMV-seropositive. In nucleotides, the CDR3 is TGTGCCAGCAGTTTTGACAGGGACGTGACCAAAAACATTCAGTACTTC. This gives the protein CASSFDRDVTKNIQYF.